This T cell receptor beta chain was obtained from a study of cytotoxic CD8 clonotypes in ibrutinib-treated CLL. Study-level background: Once treatment had gone on for a median of 12 months, range 6 to 36, response samples were drawn. General study findings and limits: Whereas clonality rose at ibrutinib response, it declined toward baseline at progression.

TCRdb's table, derived via immunoSEQ multiplex PCR, lists solely in-frame clones and lacks some. Of 150,000 to 200,000 clones in the sample, around 72% are singletons; the top ten hold 13%. The CDR3 is 18 amino acids. Trimming took off 6 bases at V and 0 bases at J, with 23 bases between the two ends. Germline CDR1 reads KGHSH; CDR2 reads LQKENI. On this clone: Its antigen remains unidentified.

J is TRBJ1-2 and V is TRBV18; no clear D gene. The clonotype was recovered from a human donor with chronic lymphocytic leukemia. Sequenced here: PBMCs, sampled after 24 months of ibrutinib treatment. CDR3 in amino acids: CASSTTIRSPGTNYGYTF. CDR3 bases: TGTGCCAGCTCCACCACGATCAGGTCTCCCGGGACTAACTATGGCTACACCTTC.